The rows below give T cell receptor beta chains drawn from one sample of a study of control samples from healthy donors and cancer patients. Data came from immunoSEQ multiplex PCR; TCRdb stores just in-frame clones and leaves some out. The sample includes about 150,000 clones, roughly 93% of them seen just once. Sequencing used blood. These receptors came from a young man in good health. Each CDR3 is given with its conserved first and last residue. D genes are given only for firm matches.

v_gene	j_gene	d_gene	CDR3aa	CDR3nt
TRBV15	TRBJ1-4	.	CATSIRGEKLFF	TGTGCCACCAGCATTCGCGGTGAAAAACTGTTTTTT
TRBV27	TRBJ2-7	TRBD2	CASSLTSGTSYEQYF	TGTGCCAGCAGTTTAACTAGCGGGACCTCCTACGAGCAGTACTTC
TRBV4-2	TRBJ2-7	.	CASSTTSRGATEQYF	TGTGCCAGCAGCACGACCAGCCGAGGAGCTACCGAGCAGTACTTC
TRBV6-5	TRBJ2-7	.	CASSQGAATYEQYF	TGTGCCAGCAGCCAGGGTGCGGCTACCTACGAGCAGTACTTC
TRBV29-1	TRBJ1-2	.	CNVGEGVLGYTF	TGCAACGTTGGGGAAGGGGTACTTGGCTACACCTTC
TRBV30	TRBJ1-1	.	CAWSDRDDGEAFF	TGTGCCTGGAGTGACAGGGATGACGGTGAAGCTTTCTTT
TRBV6-5	TRBJ1-1	.	CASSQRPVRMEAFF	TGTGCCAGCTCCCAGCGTCCGGTCCGGATGGAAGCTTTCTTT
TRBV27	TRBJ2-7	.	CASSRQRTYEQYF	TGTGCCAGCAGTAGACAGCGGACCTACGAGCAGTACTTC
TRBV7-2	TRBJ2-1	.	CASSLERAFGNEQFF	TGTGCCAGCAGCTTAGAGAGGGCATTTGGGAATGAGCAGTTCTTC
TRBV24-1	TRBJ2-5	.	CATSDLPGGGLMGETQYF	TGTGCCACCAGTGATTTGCCCGGGGGCGGGTTGATGGGAGAGACCCAGTACTTC
TRBV9	TRBJ2-7	.	CASSVLGSGEQYF	TGTGCCAGCAGCGTCCTTGGTTCGGGAGAGCAGTACTTC